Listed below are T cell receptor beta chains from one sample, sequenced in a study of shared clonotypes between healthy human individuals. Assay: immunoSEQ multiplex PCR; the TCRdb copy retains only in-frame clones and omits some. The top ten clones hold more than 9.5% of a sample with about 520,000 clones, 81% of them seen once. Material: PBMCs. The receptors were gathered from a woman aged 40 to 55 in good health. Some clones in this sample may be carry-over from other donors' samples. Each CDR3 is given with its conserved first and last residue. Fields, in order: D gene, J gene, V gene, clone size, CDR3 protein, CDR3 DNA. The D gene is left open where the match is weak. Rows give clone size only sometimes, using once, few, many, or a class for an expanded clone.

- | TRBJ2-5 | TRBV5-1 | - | CASSLRAGSSGETQYF | TGCGCCAGCAGCTTGCGCGCCGGGAGCTCAGGAGAGACCCAGTACTTC
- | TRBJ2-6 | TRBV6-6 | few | CASSSTRPGANVLTF | TGTGCCAGCAGTTCCACAAGACCGGGGGCCAACGTCCTGACTTTC
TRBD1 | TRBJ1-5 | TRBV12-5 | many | CASGRGDAEPQHF | TGTGCTAGTGGCAGGGGGGACGCGGAGCCCCAGCATTTT
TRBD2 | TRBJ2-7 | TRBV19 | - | CASSARNGGNEQYF | TGTGCCAGTAGTGCCCGGAACGGGGGGAACGAGCAGTACTTC
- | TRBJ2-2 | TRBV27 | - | CASGGGRGTGELFF | TGTGCCAGCGGAGGGGGAAGGGGGACCGGGGAGCTGTTTTTT
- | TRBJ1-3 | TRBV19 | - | CAAGTGSGNTIYF | TGTGCCGCCGGAACCGGGTCTGGAAACACCATATATTTT
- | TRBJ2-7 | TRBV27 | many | CASSGGAYEQYF | TGTGCCAGCAGTGGTGGGGCCTACGAGCAGTACTTC
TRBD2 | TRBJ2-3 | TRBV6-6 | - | CASSPLAGGGTDTQYF | TGTGCCAGCAGTCCTCTAGCGGGCGGTGGCACAGATACGCAGTATTTT
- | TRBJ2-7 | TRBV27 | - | CASSLSIGRAFRF | TGTGCCAGCAGTTTATCGATTGGCAGGGCGTTCCGCTTC
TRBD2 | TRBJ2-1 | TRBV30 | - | CAWSVSGTSGRVF | TGTGCCTGGAGTGTCTCCGGGACTAGCGGGAGGGTCTTC
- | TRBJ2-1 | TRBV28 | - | CASSLTPKRPFF | TGTGCCAGCAGTTTAACGCCAAAGCGCCCGTTCTTC
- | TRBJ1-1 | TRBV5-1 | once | CASSLTGLNTEAFF | TGCGCCAGCAGCTTGACAGGTTTGAACACTGAAGCTTTCTTT
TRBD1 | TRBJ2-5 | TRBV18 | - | CASSPPGNRGQETQYF | TGTGCCAGCTCGCCACCGGGAAACAGGGGACAAGAGACCCAGTACTTC
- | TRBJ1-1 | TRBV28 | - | CASRNRESGTEAFF | TGTGCCAGCAGAAACAGGGAAAGTGGCACTGAAGCTTTCTTT
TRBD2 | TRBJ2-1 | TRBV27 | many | CASSLTLADYNEQFF | TGTGCCAGCAGTTTAACCCTAGCGGACTACAATGAGCAGTTCTTC
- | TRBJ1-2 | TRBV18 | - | CASSPPPGSSRGYTF | TGTGCCAGCTCACCACCTCCAGGGTCTTCGCGTGGCTACACCTTC
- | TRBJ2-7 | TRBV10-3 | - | CASRGGVGSTYEQYF | TGTGCCTCCCGTGGTGGAGTAGGGTCCACCTACGAGCAGTACTTC
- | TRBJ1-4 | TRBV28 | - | CASMSAGWNEKLFF | TGTGCCAGCATGTCAGCGGGGTGGAACGAAAAACTGTTTTTT
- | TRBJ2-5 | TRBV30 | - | CAWGSGGQWETQYF | TGTGCCTGGGGTTCAGGGGGGCAGTGGGAGACCCAGTACTTC
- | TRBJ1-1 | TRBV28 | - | CASSSWTMNTEAFF | TGTGCCAGCAGTTCATGGACAATGAACACTGAAGCTTTCTTT
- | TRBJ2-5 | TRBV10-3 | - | CAISESWASETQYF | TGTGCCATCAGTGAGAGCTGGGCTTCGGAGACCCAGTACTTC
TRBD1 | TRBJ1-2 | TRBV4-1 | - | CASSQDFGDRDYGYTF | TGTGCCAGCAGCCAAGACTTTGGGGACAGGGATTATGGCTACACCTTC
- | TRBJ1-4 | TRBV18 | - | CASSPLQSTNEKLFF | TGTGCCAGCTCACCGCTACAGTCAACTAATGAAAAACTGTTTTTT
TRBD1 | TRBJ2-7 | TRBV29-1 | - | CSVLQGDEQYF | TGCAGCGTTTTACAGGGGGACGAGCAGTACTTC
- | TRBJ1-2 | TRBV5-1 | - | CASSLGMGQRGGYTF | TGCGCCAGCAGCTTGGGCATGGGGCAGCGTGGTGGCTACACCTTC
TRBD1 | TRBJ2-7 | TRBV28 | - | CASSSDRARSQYF | TGTGCCAGCAGTTCGGACAGGGCTAGGTCGCAGTACTTC
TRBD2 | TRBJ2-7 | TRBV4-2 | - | CASSEGALAGGRAYEQYF | TGTGCCAGCAGCGAGGGAGCACTAGCGGGAGGAAGGGCCTACGAGCAGTACTTC
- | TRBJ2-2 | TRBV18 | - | CASSRARLDTGELFF | TGTGCCAGCTCAAGGGCTAGGTTGGACACCGGGGAGCTGTTTTTT
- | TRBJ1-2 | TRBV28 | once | CASSRQANYGYTF | TGTGCCAGCAGTCGTCAGGCTAACTATGGCTACACCTTC
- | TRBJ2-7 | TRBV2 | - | CASTGRDTLGQYF | TGTGCCAGCACCGGCAGGGATACCCTTGGGCAGTACTTC
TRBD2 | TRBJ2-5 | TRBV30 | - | CAWSAGLAGETQYF | TGTGCCTGGAGTGCAGGACTAGCGGGAGAGACCCAGTACTTC
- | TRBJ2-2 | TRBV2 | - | CASNVGAPRGELFF | TGTGCCAGCAATGTGGGAGCGCCCCGCGGGGAGCTGTTTTTT
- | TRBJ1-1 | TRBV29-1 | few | CSVEMRDVNTEAFF | TGCAGCGTTGAAATGCGAGATGTGAACACTGAAGCTTTCTTT
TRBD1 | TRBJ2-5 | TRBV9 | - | CASSSHSGTGGQETQYF | TGTGCCAGCAGCTCTCATTCTGGGACAGGGGGCCAAGAGACCCAGTACTTC
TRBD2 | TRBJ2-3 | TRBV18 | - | CASSPGLAGGTDTQYF | TGTGCCAGCTCACCCGGACTAGCGGGAGGGACAGATACGCAGTATTTT
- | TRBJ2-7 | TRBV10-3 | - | CAISRERYEQYF | TGTGCCATCAGTAGAGAAAGATACGAGCAGTACTTC
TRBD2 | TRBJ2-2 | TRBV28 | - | CASSSPGTMGNTGELFF | TGTGCCAGCAGTTCCCCCGGGACTATGGGGAACACCGGGGAGCTGTTTTTT
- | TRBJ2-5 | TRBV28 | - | CASSPYRVKTQYF | TGTGCCAGCAGTCCTTACAGGGTAAAGACCCAGTACTTC
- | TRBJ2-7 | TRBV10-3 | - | CAISAGQPYEQYF | TGTGCCATCAGTGCAGGACAGCCCTACGAGCAGTACTTC